The sequence of this TCR beta chain was determined in a study of T cell clonality in common variable immunodeficiency. Overall study findings and caveats: Fewer deletions and N-nucleotide insertions were reportedly seen in common variable immunodeficiency TCR beta sequences.

Using immunoSEQ multiplex PCR, the repertoire was profiled, and TCRdb retains in-frame clones only, with some absent. The record shows 40,000 to 45,000 clones for this sample, with no singletons present. This clone was picked up many times. Its antigen is not identified. The read ends 3 residues before the CDR3 terminus; that terminus is restored from the germline J gene. This CDR3 region has 12 residues. V lost 5 bases, J lost 4 bases, and 8 bases lay in between. Germline values: CDR1 LNHDA, CDR2 SQIVND (reference sequence). Sequencing input: peripheral blood mononuclear cells. V is TRBV19 and J is TRBJ1-2; the D gene is possibly TRBD1 (5 bases). This TCR was sampled from a person between 18 and 75 years old in good health. Incomplete CDR3 DNA: TGTGCCAGTAGTGAGGGGTTCTATGGC. Its translation is CASSEGFYG. The whole CDR3 is CASSEGFYGYTF.